This T cell receptor (beta chain) was identified during a study of T-cell memory formation after mild COVID-19. Looking at the study overall: For the most part, TCR clusters were specific to one donor. General study results and limits: Pre-infection memory held some responding clones, suggesting pre-existing cross-reactive T cells responded. Researchers report contracting CD4+ clones mostly in CM and EM, with CD8+ clones in EMRA. Whereas later expanders leaned CD4+, clones contracting day 15 to 85 showed a balanced CD4/CD8 makeup.

The J segment lost 15 bases and the V segment lost 4 bases, leaving 11 bases of the junction unmatched. CDR3 length: 16 amino acids. Germline V lookup: CDR1 KGHDR, CDR2 SFDVKD. This clonotype was recorded a few times. The antigen is unknown. TCRdb reprocessed the 5' RACE reads via MiXCR and lists one record per CDR3 protein. Of some 200,000 distinct CDR3 sequences listed, over 9.5% are singletons. The sequence derives from a man younger than 35 who had mild COVID-19 (a few samples of this study predate the infection). Cell type and time point are not known. The chain employs TRBV24-1 and TRBJ2-1, with TRBD2 identical over 16 bases. The sequencing sample was made of PBMCs or a T cell subset sorted from them (not recorded which). CDR3 nucleotide sequence: TGTGCCACCAGTGAGTCCGGGACTAGCGGGGGGGGAAGGTCGTTCTTC. It yields the protein CATSESGTSGGGRSFF.